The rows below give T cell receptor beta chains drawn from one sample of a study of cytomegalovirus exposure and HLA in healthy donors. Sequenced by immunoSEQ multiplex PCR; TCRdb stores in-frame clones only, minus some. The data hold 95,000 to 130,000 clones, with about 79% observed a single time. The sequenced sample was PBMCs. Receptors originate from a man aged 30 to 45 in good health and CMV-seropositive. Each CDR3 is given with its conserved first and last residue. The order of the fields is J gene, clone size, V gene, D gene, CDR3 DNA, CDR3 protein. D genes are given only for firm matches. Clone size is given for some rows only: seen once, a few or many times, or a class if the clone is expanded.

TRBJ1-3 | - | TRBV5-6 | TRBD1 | TGTGCCAGCAGCTCTCCGGGACAGGGGGCTGTTGGAAACACCATATATTTT | CASSSPGQGAVGNTIYF
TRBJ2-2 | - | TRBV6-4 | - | TGTGCCAGCAGTGACTCGTTACTTTCCGGGGAGCTGTTTTTT | CASSDSLLSGELFF
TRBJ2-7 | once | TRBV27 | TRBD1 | TGTGCCAGCAGCTACATACAGGGGGCCTACGAGCAGTACTTC | CASSYIQGAYEQYF
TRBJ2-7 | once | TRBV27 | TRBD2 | TGTGCCAGCAGTTTAAGGCCCCAGGCGGGGGGCTATAACGAGCAGTACTTC | CASSLRPQAGGYNEQYF
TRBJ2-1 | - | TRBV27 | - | TGTGCCAGCAGTTTCGAGGCATCGAGCTCCTACAATGAGCAGTTCTTC | CASSFEASSSYNEQFF
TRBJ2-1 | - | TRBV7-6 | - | TGTGCCAGCAGCTTAGGTTGGCGGGACTCCTACAATGAGCAGTTCTTC | CASSLGWRDSYNEQFF
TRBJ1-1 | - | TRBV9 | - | TGTGCCAGCAGCGTAGGCTGGCTCCCGGATGGAGTCACTGAAGCTTTCTTT | CASSVGWLPDGVTEAFF
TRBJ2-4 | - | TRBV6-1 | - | TGTGCCAGCAGTGAACGGGGTTACATTCAGTACTTC | CASSERGYIQYF
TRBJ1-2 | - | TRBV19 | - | TGTGCCAGTAGTATAGTTTCTGGGACGGGAGCTAACTATGGCTACACCTTC | CASSIVSGTGANYGYTF
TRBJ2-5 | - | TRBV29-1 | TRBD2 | TGCAGCGTTGACGGGACTAGCGGGAGTGGGGAGACCCAGTACTTC | CSVDGTSGSGETQYF
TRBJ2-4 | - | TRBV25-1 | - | TGTGCCAGCAGTGATTCCCCCTCATGGCACAGTCAGTACTTC | CASSDSPSWHSQYF
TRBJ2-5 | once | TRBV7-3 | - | TGTGCCAGCAGCTCGGGACTGGGGGTATACGGGGAGACCCAGTACTTC | CASSSGLGVYGETQYF
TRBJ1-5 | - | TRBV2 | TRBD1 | TGTGCCAGCAGTGAGGGACAGGCGGCGGGTCAGCCCCAGCATTTT | CASSEGQAAGQPQHF
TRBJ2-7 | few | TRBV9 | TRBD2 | TGTGCCAGCAGCGTCCTCCCTAGCGGGAGGGCCGAGCAGTACTTC | CASSVLPSGRAEQYF
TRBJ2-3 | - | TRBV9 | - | TGTGCCAGAAGACAAGCCACAGATACGCAGTATTTT | CARRQATDTQYF
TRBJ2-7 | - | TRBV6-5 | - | TGTGCCAGCAGTGCACCGAGGAGGGGGCACTACGAGCAGTACTTC | CASSAPRRGHYEQYF
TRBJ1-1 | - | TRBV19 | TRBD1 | TGTGCCAGTAAAACAGGGGGCCTGACCGCGAACACTGAAGCTTTCTTT | CASKTGGLTANTEAFF
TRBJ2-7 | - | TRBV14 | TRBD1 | TGTGCCAGCAGCCTCCGGGACAGCTACGAGCAGTACTTC | CASSLRDSYEQYF
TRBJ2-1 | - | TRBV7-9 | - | TGTGCCAGCAGCCACCCCGGGAATGAGCAGTTCTTC | CASSHPGNEQFF
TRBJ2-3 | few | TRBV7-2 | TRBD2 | TGTGCCAGCAGTAGCGGGGCGGGGGGAGGAGATACGCAGTATTTT | CASSSGAGGGDTQYF
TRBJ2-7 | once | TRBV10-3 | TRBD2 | TGTGCCATCAAGGAGCGGGAGTCCTACGAGCAGTACTTC | CAIKERESYEQYF
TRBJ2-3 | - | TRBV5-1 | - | TGCGCCAGCAGCTTGGGCGGGGTCGGAGATACGCAGTATTTT | CASSLGGVGDTQYF
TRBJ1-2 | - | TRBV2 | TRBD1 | TGTGCCAGCATCCGTAGGACAGGGAAAGACTATGGCTACACCTTC | CASIRRTGKDYGYTF
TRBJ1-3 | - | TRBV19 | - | TGTGCCAGTAGTGGGAGTGGAAACACCATATATTTT | CASSGSGNTIYF
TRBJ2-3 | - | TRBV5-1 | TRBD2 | TGCGCCAGCAGCTTGGTAGCGGGTAGCACAGATACGCAGTATTTT | CASSLVAGSTDTQYF
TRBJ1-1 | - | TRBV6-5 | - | TGTGCCAGCAGTCCCTGGACAGCTTTGAACACTGAAGCTTTCTTT | CASSPWTALNTEAFF
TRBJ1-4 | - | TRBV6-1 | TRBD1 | TGTGCCAGCAGTACCGGGACAGGGGCTGAAAAACTGTTTTTT | CASSTGTGAEKLFF
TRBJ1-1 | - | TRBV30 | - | TGTGCCTGGGGTGTTATCGGGGGGACCACTGAAGCTTTCTTT | CAWGVIGGTTEAFF
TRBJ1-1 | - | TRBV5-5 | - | TGTGCCAGCAGCTTGGGGCCCCTGGGGAGGAACACTGAAGCTTTCTTT | CASSLGPLGRNTEAFF
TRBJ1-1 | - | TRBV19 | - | TGTGCCAGTAGTGGTGGAATTGGACAGATGAACACTGAAGCTTTCTTT | CASSGGIGQMNTEAFF
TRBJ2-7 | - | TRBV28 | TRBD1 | TGTGCCAGCAGGGGACAGGGTCAAACCTACGAGCAGTACTTC | CASRGQGQTYEQYF
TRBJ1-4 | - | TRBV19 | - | TGTGCCAGTAGTAATCCGACAGGTTATGAAAAACTGTTTTTT | CASSNPTGYEKLFF
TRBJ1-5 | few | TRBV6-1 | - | TGTGCCAGCAGTGGGGCGGAGGGCAATCAGCCCCAGCATTTT | CASSGAEGNQPQHF
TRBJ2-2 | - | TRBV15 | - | TGTGCCACCAGAGTGAGGGTTGGCGGGGAGCTGTTTTTT | CATRVRVGGELFF
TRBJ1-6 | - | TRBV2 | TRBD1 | TGTGCCAGATCAGGAAGACAGGGGTCACCCCTCCACTTT | CARSGRQGSPLHF
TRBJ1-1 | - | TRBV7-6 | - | TGTGCCAGCAGCTTAAGTGGCCCAGGCATGAACACTGAAGCTTTCTTT | CASSLSGPGMNTEAFF
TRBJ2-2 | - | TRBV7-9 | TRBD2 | TGTGCCAGCAGCTATAGCGGGGGCCGTACCGGGGAGCTGTTTTTT | CASSYSGGRTGELFF
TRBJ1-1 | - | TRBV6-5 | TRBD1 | TGTGCCAGCAGGCAACGACAGGGGATTGGTGAAGCTTTCTTT | CASRQRQGIGEAFF